This is a list of T cell receptor beta chains from one sample in a study of blood T cell repertoires in COVID-19. Profiling relied on immunoSEQ multiplex PCR, and the TCRdb table lists in-frame clones only, not all of them. Of about 67,000 clones in the sample, 79% were seen once. Source material: peripheral blood. Source of these receptors: a woman aged 55-69 years with acute or convalescent COVID-19. Each CDR3 is given with its conserved first and last residue. The order of the fields is D gene, V gene, clone size, J gene, CDR3 length, CDR3 protein, CDR3 DNA. D genes are given only for firm matches. Size is omitted from some rows. Given values are once, few, many or a class for expanded clones.

TRBD1	TRBV27	.	TRBJ2-2	18	CASSFAGTVVLDTGELFF	TGTGCCAGCAGTTTCGCCGGGACAGTCGTATTGGACACCGGGGAGCTGTTTTTT
.	TRBV9	once	TRBJ2-1	14	CASSLASSYNEQFF	TGTGCCAGTTCCCTGGCAAGCTCCTACAATGAGCAGTTCTTC
.	TRBV5-1	.	TRBJ1-1	18	CASSSPRSQGYVSTEAFF	TGCGCCAGCAGCTCGCCGCGCTCCCAGGGTTACGTAAGCACTGAAGCTTTCTTT
TRBD1	TRBV27	.	TRBJ1-5	14	CASSVRDSYQPQHF	TGTGCCAGCAGTGTTCGGGACAGTTATCAGCCCCAGCATTTT
TRBD1	TRBV18	.	TRBJ2-4	15	CASSDTRGQGNIQYF	TGTGCCAGCTCAGACACAAGGGGACAGGGTAACATTCAGTACTTC
.	TRBV5-4	few	TRBJ2-5	15	CASSRAPGFEETQYF	TGTGCCAGCAGCCGTGCCCCAGGGTTTGAAGAGACCCAGTACTTC
TRBD1	TRBV15	.	TRBJ1-5	14	CATSSGTGIQPQHF	TGTGCCACCAGCAGCGGGACAGGCATTCAGCCCCAGCATTTT
.	TRBV28	.	TRBJ1-4	15	CASSRRRGGVEKLFF	TGTGCCAGCAGTCGCCGACGGGGGGGAGTTGAAAAACTGTTTTTT
.	TRBV7-8	few	TRBJ2-1	16	CASSLGRQRSYNEQFF	TGTGCCAGCAGCTTAGGTAGGCAGAGGTCCTACAATGAGCAGTTCTTC
.	TRBV27	.	TRBJ1-5	16	CASSFLGKTGSQPQHF	TGTGCCAGCAGTTTTCTCGGGAAGACTGGGAGTCAGCCCCAGCATTTT
.	TRBV28	.	TRBJ1-5	11	CASSSFGPQHF	TGTGCCAGCAGTTCCTTCGGGCCCCAGCATTTT
.	TRBV19	.	TRBJ2-2	13	CASSTGDSGELFF	TGTGCCAGTAGTACAGGGGATTCCGGGGAGCTGTTTTTT
.	TRBV11-2	.	TRBJ1-2	15	CASSPLSGADYGYTF	TGTGCCAGCAGCCCCCTATCTGGGGCGGACTATGGCTACACCTTC
TRBD1	TRBV6-1	.	TRBJ1-2	18	CASSERRSGTGENYGYTF	TGTGCCAGCAGTGAAAGAAGGAGTGGGACAGGGGAAAATTACGGCTACACCTTC
.	TRBV5-6	.	TRBJ2-5	13	CASTGDIQETQYF	TGTGCCAGCACCGGGGACATTCAAGAGACCCAGTACTTC
.	TRBV2	.	TRBJ1-3	12	CASSDQGNTIYF	TGTGCCAGCAGTGACCAGGGGAACACCATATATTTT
.	TRBV19	.	TRBJ1-5	13	CASSGQGSQPQHF	TGTGCCAGTAGCGGCCAGGGGAGTCAGCCCCAGCATTTT
TRBD1	TRBV5-4	.	TRBJ1-4	15	CASSSSGTGVEKLFF	TGTGCCAGCAGCTCGTCCGGGACAGGGGTTGAAAAACTGTTTTTT
.	TRBV2	.	TRBJ1-5	15	CASRGSLRAHQPQHF	TGTGCCAGCAGGGGGAGTTTGAGGGCGCATCAGCCCCAGCATTTT
.	TRBV5-4	.	TRBJ2-7	16	CASRPGPGQISYEQYF	TGTGCCAGCAGACCGGGTCCAGGGCAAATCTCCTACGAGCAGTACTTC
.	TRBV25-1	.	TRBJ1-4	13	CASERETNEKLFF	TGTGCCAGCGAGAGGGAGACTAATGAAAAACTGTTTTTT
.	TRBV3-1/TRBV3-2	.	TRBJ2-5	14	CASSLLLGAETQYF	TGTGCCAGCAGCCTACTATTAGGGGCAGAGACCCAGTACTTC
.	TRBV19	.	TRBJ1-1	15	CASSLSLIMNTEAFF	TGTGCCAGTAGTTTATCACTGATCATGAACACTGAAGCTTTCTTT
.	TRBV5-1	.	TRBJ1-6	16	CASSSQGSSYNSPLHF	TGCGCCAGCAGCTCACAGGGCAGCTCCTATAATTCACCCCTCCACTTT
.	TRBV6-2/TRBV6-3	once	TRBJ1-2	16	CASSYSPYGWRRGYTF	TGTGCCAGCAGTTACTCCCCCTATGGGTGGCGGCGAGGCTACACCTTC
.	TRBV4-1	few	TRBJ1-1	15	CASRHFPTGNTEAFF	TGCGCCAGCAGACACTTTCCTACAGGGAACACTGAAGCTTTCTTT
.	TRBV18	.	TRBJ1-2	16	CASSPARTVYNYGYTF	TGTGCCAGCTCACCCGCCCGGACAGTTTACAACTATGGCTACACCTTC
.	TRBV7-8	.	TRBJ1-1	14	CASSFYGMNTEAFF	TGTGCCAGCAGCTTTTACGGGATGAACACTGAAGCTTTCTTT
.	TRBV28	few	TRBJ1-2	12	CASKGEPHGYTF	TGTGCCAGCAAGGGAGAACCCCATGGCTACACCTTC
.	TRBV2	.	TRBJ1-5	14	CASSDGQINQPQHF	TGTGCCAGCAGTGACGGACAAATTAATCAGCCCCAGCATTTT
.	TRBV18	.	TRBJ2-2	15	CASSTRPLRAGELFF	TGTGCCAGCTCAACTAGACCGCTCCGGGCCGGGGAGCTGTTTTTT
TRBD2	TRBV7-3	few	TRBJ2-3	16	CASSILSGGASDTQYF	TGTGCCAGCAGCATCCTTAGCGGGGGGGCTTCAGATACGCAGTATTTT
.	TRBV6-4	.	TRBJ1-1	15	CASSDSNGGVTEAFF	TGTGCCAGCAGTGACTCGAACGGGGGGGTCACTGAAGCTTTCTTT